This T cell receptor (beta chain) was sequenced in a study of radiation and T cells in renal cell carcinoma. Study-level information: Nephrectomy followed 15 Gy stereotactic body radiation by 4 weeks. Study-wide results and caveats: In blood, top tumor clones expanded by 2 weeks, shrinking by 4.

Generated by immunoSEQ multiplex PCR, the TCRdb table keeps only in-frame clones and is missing some. Of about 150,000 clones listed, approximately 88% were seen once; the top ten hold 10% to 15%. With respect to this clone: Antigen: not known.

Time point defined: blood 2 weeks post-SBRT. Treatment described: 15 Gy SBRT to primary tumor, nephrectomy 4 weeks later. Germline loops: CDR1 SGHTA, CDR2 FQGTGA. This CDR3 is 15 amino acids long. V was clipped by 1 base and J by 1 base, with 10 bases between them. The sequencing used blood, collected from a patient whose treatment included radiotherapy and nephrectomy. This clonotype was obtained from a woman aged 45-65 years with renal cell carcinoma. This chain uses TRBV7-3 with TRBJ1-1, with D maybe TRBD1 (6 bases). The CDR3 nucleotides read TGTGCCAGCAGCTTAAATGCAGGGGAGAACACTGAAGCTTTCTTT. Its translation: CASSLNAGENTEAFF.